This T cell receptor beta chain stems from a study of blood T cell repertoires in COVID-19. Whole-study context: Acute and convalescent COVID-19 samples came from the United States, Italy and Spain. Sources were T cells, B-cell-depleted T cells, or PBMCs; the material itself was cDNA or gDNA.

The protocol was immunoSEQ multiplex PCR, while the TCRdb copy is restricted to in-frame clones and leaves out a portion. The table records roughly 200,000 clones, approximately 89% of them present only once. In germline, CDR1 is SGHTA, CDR2 FQGTGA. This CDR3 comprises 13 residues. Trimming shortened V by 4 bases and J by 8 bases, and 14 bases separated the two germline ends. Adults between roughly 18 and 90 years of age took part from some 25 US areas. Participants' reported clinical history set cohort assignment. The chain joins TRBV7-3 to TRBJ1-2, with D possibly TRBD1 on 6 matching bases. The receptor's source is a woman aged 25-40 years with acute COVID-19. The sequenced sample consisted of PBMCs or T cells enriched from blood (not recorded which). The CDR3 DNA is TGTGCCAGCAGCTGGACAGCGGGAGGCGGCTACACCTTC. Translating it yields CASSWTAGGGYTF.